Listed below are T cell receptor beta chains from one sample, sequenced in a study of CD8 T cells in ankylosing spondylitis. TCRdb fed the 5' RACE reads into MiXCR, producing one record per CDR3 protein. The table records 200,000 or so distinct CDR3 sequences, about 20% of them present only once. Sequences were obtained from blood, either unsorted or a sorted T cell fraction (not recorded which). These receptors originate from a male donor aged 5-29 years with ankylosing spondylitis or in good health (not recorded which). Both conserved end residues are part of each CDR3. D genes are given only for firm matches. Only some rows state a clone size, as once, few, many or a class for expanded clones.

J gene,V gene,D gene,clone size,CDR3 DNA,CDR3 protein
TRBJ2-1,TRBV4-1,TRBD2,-,TGCGCCAGCAGCCAGGGTGGGACTAGCGCCGACAAAGAGCAGTTCTTC,CASSQGGTSADKEQFF
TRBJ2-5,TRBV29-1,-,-,TGCAGCGTTGAAGATGGGGGAGAGACCCAGTACTTC,CSVEDGGETQYF
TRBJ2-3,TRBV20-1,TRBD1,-,TGCAGTGCTGCACAGGGGTCCATAGATACGCAGTATTTT,CSAAQGSIDTQYF
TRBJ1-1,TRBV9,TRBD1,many,TGTGCCAGCAGCGAAAGACAGGGATCTGAAGCCTTCTTT,CASSERQGSEAFF
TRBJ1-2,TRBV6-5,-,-,TGTGCCAGCAGTTCGCCCCGCGGCTACACCTTC,CASSSPRGYTF
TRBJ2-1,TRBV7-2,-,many,TGTGCCAGCAGCTTAGCAGAGCTCCATGAGCAGTTCTTC,CASSLAELHEQFF
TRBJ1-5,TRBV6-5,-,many,TGTGCCAGCAGCCGAGGGGGTACTGAGCCCCAGCATTTT,CASSRGGTEPQHF
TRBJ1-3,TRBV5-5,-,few,TGTGCCAGCAGCTTGGGGACCTACAAGTTGAGCTCTGGAAACACCATATATTTT,CASSLGTYKLSSGNTIYF
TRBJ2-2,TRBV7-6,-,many,TGTGCCAGCAGCTTACGGAGCCGCACCGGGGAGCTGTTTTTT,CASSLRSRTGELFF
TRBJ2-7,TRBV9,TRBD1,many,TGTGCCAGCAGCCGACAGGGGGGTAGCCACGAGCAGTACTTC,CASSRQGGSHEQYF
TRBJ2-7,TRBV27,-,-,TGTGCCAGCAGCCCATTGGGGACCCTTAACGAGCAGTACTTC,CASSPLGTLNEQYF
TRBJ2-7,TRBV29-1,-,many,TGCAGCGTTGAAGGGCTAGCTGGGACGTACGAGCAGTACTTC,CSVEGLAGTYEQYF
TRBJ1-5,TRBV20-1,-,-,TGCAGTGCTAGAGATTTCGTGGGTGCCGGGCAGCCCCAGCATTTT,CSARDFVGAGQPQHF
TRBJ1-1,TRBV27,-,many,TGTGCCAGCAGCTCCTTTGCTCCGGGGGGCACTGAAGCTTTCTTT,CASSSFAPGGTEAFF
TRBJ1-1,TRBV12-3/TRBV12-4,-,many,TGTGCCAGCAGTCCCTCACTTGAAGCTTTCTTT,CASSPSLEAFF
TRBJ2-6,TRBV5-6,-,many,TGTGCCAGCAGCTGGGGACGTCGGACCTACGCCCAATCGTCTGGGGCCAACGTCCTGACTTTC,CASSWGRRTYAQSSGANVLTF
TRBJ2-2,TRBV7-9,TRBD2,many,TGTGCCAGCAGCTTAGGACTAGCGGGAAGACCGAACACCGGGGAGCTGTTTTTT,CASSLGLAGRPNTGELFF
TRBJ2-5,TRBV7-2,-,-,TGTGCCAGCAGCCTACTACGGGACCAAGAGACCCAGTACTTC,CASSLLRDQETQYF
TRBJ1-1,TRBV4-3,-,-,TGCGCCAGCAGCCAAGATCCCGCGACAGACATGAACACTGAAGCTTTCTTT,CASSQDPATDMNTEAFF
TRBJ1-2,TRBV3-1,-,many,TGTGCCAGCAGCCAAGTTGGCAGGGCCAACTATGGCTACACCTTC,CASSQVGRANYGYTF
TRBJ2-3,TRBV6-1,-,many,TGTGCCAGCACCGTCGGTTTTTTCCCGAGAGATACGCAGTATTTT,CASTVGFFPRDTQYF
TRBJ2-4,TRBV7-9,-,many,TGTGCCAGCAGCGAGAGGATAGCCAAAAACATTCAGTACTTC,CASSERIAKNIQYF
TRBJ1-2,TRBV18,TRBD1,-,TGTGCCAGCTCACCATCTCAGGACAGGGGGTATGGCTACACCTTC,CASSPSQDRGYGYTF
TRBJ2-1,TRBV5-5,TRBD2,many,TGTGCCAGCAGCCACCTTCGAGGCGGCGGGAGTGACAATGAGCAGTTCTTC,CASSHLRGGGSDNEQFF
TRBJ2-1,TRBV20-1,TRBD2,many,TGCAGTGCTAGAGGAGGCGGGAGTTCCTACAATGAGCAGTTCTTC,CSARGGGSSYNEQFF
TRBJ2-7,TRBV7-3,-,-,TGTGCCAGCAGCTTAGACCCAGGGGCAAACGAGCAGTACTTC,CASSLDPGANEQYF
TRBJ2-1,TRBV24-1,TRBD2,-,TGTGCCACCAGTGTCCCTAGCGGAAACAATGAGCAGTTCTTC,CATSVPSGNNEQFF
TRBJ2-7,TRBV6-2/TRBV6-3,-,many,TGTGCCAGCAGTCCGTTTACTCGACGAGGCTACGAGCAGTACTTC,CASSPFTRRGYEQYF
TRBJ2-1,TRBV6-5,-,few,TGTGCCAGCAGTTCACCTCACTCCTACAATGAGCAGTTCTTC,CASSSPHSYNEQFF
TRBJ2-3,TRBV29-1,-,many,TGCAGCGCCCTCTACACAGATACGCAGTATTTT,CSALYTDTQYF
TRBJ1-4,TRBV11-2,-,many,TGTGCCAGCAGCCCAGCCGGGGCCGACAGCGGAAAACTGTTTTTT,CASSPAGADSGKLFF
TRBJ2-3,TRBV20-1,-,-,TGCAGTGCCAAGATCACAGATACGCAGTATTTT,CSAKITDTQYF
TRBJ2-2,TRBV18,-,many,TGTGCCAGCTCACGAGAAAGGACAGCGAACACCGGGGAGCTGTTTTTT,CASSRERTANTGELFF
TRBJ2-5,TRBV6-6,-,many,TGTGCCAGCAGCCGCAACGAGGACATGTGGGAGACCCAGTACTTC,CASSRNEDMWETQYF
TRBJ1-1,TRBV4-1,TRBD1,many,TGCGCCAGCAGCCCCGTAGGGGGCAGGCGAAGGGACACTGAAGCTTTCTTT,CASSPVGGRRRDTEAFF
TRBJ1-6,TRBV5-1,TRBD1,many,TGCGCCAGCAGCGGGGCGGCAGGGGGCCTAGATTCACCCCTCCACTTT,CASSGAAGGLDSPLHF
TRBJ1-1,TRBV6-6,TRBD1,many,TGTGCCAGCAGTTGGTACAGGGGGAGGAACACTGAAGCTTTCTTT,CASSWYRGRNTEAFF
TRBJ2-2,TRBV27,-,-,TGTGCCATACCAACCTACACCGGGGAGCTGTTTTTT,CAIPTYTGELFF
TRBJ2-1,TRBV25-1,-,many,TGTGCCAGCAGTGAGGTGGGGGTGGATGAGCAGTTCTTC,CASSEVGVDEQFF
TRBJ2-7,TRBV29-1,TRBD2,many,TGCAGCGTTTTGGGGGGGGTAGGCATCGAGCAGTACTTC,CSVLGGVGIEQYF
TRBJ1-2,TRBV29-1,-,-,TGCAGCGTTGACTTTAACAGTAGAGGCTACACCTTC,CSVDFNSRGYTF
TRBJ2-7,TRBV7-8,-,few,TGTGCCAGCAGTTATCTCCGGGGGCAGGGAATGTCCTACGAGCAGTACTTC,CASSYLRGQGMSYEQYF
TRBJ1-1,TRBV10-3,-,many,TGTGCCGTGGGGGCTTCGAACACTGAAGCTTTCTTT,CAVGASNTEAFF
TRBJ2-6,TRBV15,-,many,TGTGCCACCAGCAGAAGCAGGGCTGCCGGGGCCAACGTCCTGACTTTC,CATSRSRAAGANVLTF
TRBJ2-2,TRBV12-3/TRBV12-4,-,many,TGTGCCAGCAGTTTAGGTGAAGGGGTTCGGGCCGGGGAGCTGTTTTTT,CASSLGEGVRAGELFF
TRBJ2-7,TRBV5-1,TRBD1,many,TGCGCCAGCAGCTTTTGGGGACAGGCAACCCGGATGAACTACGAGCAGTACTTC,CASSFWGQATRMNYEQYF
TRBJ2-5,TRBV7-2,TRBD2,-,TGTGCCAGCAGCTTGGGGGCCGGACTAGCGCAAGAGACCCAGTACTTC,CASSLGAGLAQETQYF
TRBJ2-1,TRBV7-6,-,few,TGTGCCAGCAGCTTCACCCGTGACTCCTACAATGAGCAGTTCTTC,CASSFTRDSYNEQFF
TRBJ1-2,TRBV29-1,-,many,TGCAGCGTTGCCGGGGTAGGGTATGGCTACACCTTC,CSVAGVGYGYTF
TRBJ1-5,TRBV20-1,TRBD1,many,TGCAGTGCTGTGGGACCTTACAGGGGCCGCAATCAGCCCCAGCATTTT,CSAVGPYRGRNQPQHF
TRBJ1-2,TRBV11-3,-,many,TGTGCCAGCAGCTTAGATCTAATGGATGGCTACACCTTC,CASSLDLMDGYTF
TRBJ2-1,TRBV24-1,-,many,TGTGCCACCAGTGCCACCACCTTTCCGTACCATGAGCAGTTCTTC,CATSATTFPYHEQFF
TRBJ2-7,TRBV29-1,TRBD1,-,TGCAGCGTTGAAGGGCAGGGGGCGACTTTCTACGAGCAGTACTTC,CSVEGQGATFYEQYF